This T cell receptor (beta chain) was recorded in a study of regulatory T cells in long-lasting Graves disease. General study results and limits: Newly diagnosed patients shared about a thousand public clonotypes; persistent patients shared around 2,800. Limited sample numbers may have lowered accuracy. Sampling was limited to peripheral blood rather than thyroid tissue.

iRepertoire HTBI primers and Arm-PCR of CDR3 regions built TCR beta libraries. TCRdb recomputed calls from the multiplex PCR reads with MiXCR, one row per CDR3 protein. The table lists about 440,000 distinct CDR3 sequences, 14% to 15% of them singletons. Time point meaning: newly diagnosed GD, antithyroid drugs for less than 3 months. Isolated PBMC RNA provided the starting material for the TCR library. This clonotype was counted ten times or more. Antigen unknown. This sample was also put to use in a study of T cells in Graves' hyperthyroidism and ophthalmopathy.

The source material was peripheral blood mononuclear cells (PBMCs), sampled at new diagnosis, from a patient treated with antithyroid drugs. This clonotype was obtained from a woman aged 30 to 39 with Graves disease.

CDR3 in amino acids: CASSWRERGNEQFF. CDR3 nucleotides: TGTGCCAGCAGCTGGCGGGAGAGGGGCAATGAGCAGTTCTTC. The V call is TRBV7-9, the J call TRBJ2-1; 7 bases line up with TRBD2. Germline CDR1 and CDR2: SEHNR and FQNEAQ (reference sequence). The trim removed 4 bases at V and 6 bases at J, leaving 6 bases unmatched. The CDR3 is 14 amino acids.